This T cell receptor (beta chain) comes out of a study of TIL therapy for anti-PD-1-resistant metastatic lung cancer. This was the immunoSEQ v3 assay. The protocol was immunoSEQ multiplex PCR, while the TCRdb copy is restricted to in-frame clones and leaves out a portion. Of 57,000 or so clones listed, roughly 84% are singletons. Stated time point: pre-treatment sample, taken before nivolumab and TIL therapy. The germline V gene encodes CDR1 MNHEY and CDR2 SMNVEV (reference sequence). Trimming removed 4 bases from V and 3 bases from J, with 16 bases in between. CDR3 length: 15 residues. The source was blood, collected at baseline. The genes are TRBV27 and TRBJ2-7, with D possibly TRBD1 on 5 matching bases. The origin of this receptor is a person between 25 and 79 years old with non-small cell lung cancer. For the CDR3, the DNA is TGTGCCAGCAGTTCAGGCCCCGGACAATTCTACGAGCAGTACTTC. This translates into CASSSGPGQFYEQYF.